This T cell receptor (beta chain) derives from a study of T cell responses to AZD1222 COVID-19 vaccine. Findings and limits, study-wide: Across spike, vaccine-associated CD4 TCRs were found, dominant at 160-218 and 743-854. Mostly white British, mostly female donors; authors suggested clonal diversity may be underestimated.

In regard to this clone: Its antigen is unknown.

Pooled samples include second doses given at about 4 or 12 weeks. Profiled with immunoSEQ multiplex PCR; TCRdb holds only in-frame clones, not every one. The table has 90,000 to 120,000 clones, approximately 90% seen once. The CDR3 is 14 residues long. J was trimmed by 3 bases and V by 2 bases; bases with no gene match: 1. CDR1 is SGHDT and CDR2 is YYEEEE in the germline V gene. This chain connects TRBV5-6 to TRBJ1-1, with 10 nucleotides matching TRBD1. The clonotype originates from an adult who received the AZD1222 COVID-19 vaccine. Here the sequenced sample was peripheral blood, taken 28 days after the second AZD1222 dose. CDR3 loop: CASSFGTGDTEAFF. The CDR3 coding sequence is TGTGCCAGCAGCTTTGGGACAGGGGACACTGAAGCTTTCTTT.